Described below is a single TCR beta chain sequence and its context. Source study methods: Reference gene primer amplification gave nucleated cell count estimates. Sequencing used immunoSEQ multiplex PCR; TCRdb keeps in-frame clones, though not all of them. V and J calls and clone size are copied from that table; D and trimming were computed from the DNA. The table shows 98,000 or so clones, with roughly 80% occurring only once. The data derive from a study of blood T cell repertoires in COVID-19. About the research overall: Specimens from acute and convalescent COVID-19 originated in the United States, Italy and Spain. In each case, the material was cDNA or gDNA derived from T cells, B-cell-depleted T cells, or PBMCs.

This receptor was taken from a man between 60 and 70 years old with acute or convalescent COVID-19. Sample: peripheral blood.

The CDR3 sequence is CASSQWWGRAGVRQPQHF. CDR3 nucleotide sequence: TGTGCCAGCAGCCAGTGGTGGGGGCGGGCGGGGGTTCGTCAGCCCCAGCATTTT. The genes are TRBV3-1 (or the pseudogene TRBV3-2) and TRBJ1-5; perhaps TRBD1 as D (6 bases). The CDR3 has 18 residues. The germline CDR1 and CDR2 sequences are LGHDT and YNNKEL (reference sequence). V lost 3 bases and J 6 bases, leaving 24 bases between the germline ends.